These 12 T cell receptor beta chains share one sample of origin, sequenced in a study of cytomegalovirus exposure and HLA in healthy donors. The repertoire was sequenced with immunoSEQ multiplex PCR; TCRdb's copy has only in-frame clones and lacks some. The sample records 110,000 to 150,000 clones, 70% to 90% being singletons. The sequenced sample was PBMCs. These receptors were taken from a woman between 25 and 40 years old in good health and CMV-seropositive.

V and J are TRBV19 and TRBJ2-7; 9 bases agree with TRBD1. V trimming: 5 bases; J trimming: 2 bases; junction bases outside the gene matches: 7. The germline gives CDR1 LNHDA, CDR2 SQIVND (reference sequence). The CDR3 loop spans 15 amino acids. DNA of the CDR3: TGTGCCAGTAGTTCCCCGGGACAGGGAGCCTACGAGCAGTACTTC. Its protein product is CASSSPGQGAYEQYF. Looking up the rest from reference TRBV19 and TRBJ2-7 gives the full variable domain: DGGITQSPKYLFRKEGQNVTLSCEQNLNHDAMYWYRQDPGQGLRLIYYSQIVNDFQKGDIAEGYSVSREKKESFPLTVTSAQKNPTAFYLCASSSPGQGAYEQYFGPGTRLTVT.

J is TRBJ2-3 and V is TRBV5-4; 9 positions match TRBD2. The germline V gene has CDR1 SGHNT and CDR2 YYREEE (reference sequence). The CDR3 is 15 amino acids. V shed 4 bases, J shed 3 bases, and the junction held 6 bases outside the gene matches. The CDR3 nucleotides are TGTGCCAGCAGCCCCGACCTAGCGGGAACAGATACGCAGTATTTT. It is translated as CASSPDLAGTDTQYF. The full variable domain, in which reference TRBV5-4 and TRBJ2-3 provide the parts outside the CDR3, is ETGVTQSPTHLIKTRGQQVTLRCSSQSGHNTVSWYQQALGQGPQFIFQYYREEENGRGNFPPRFSGLQFPNYSSELNVNALELDDSALYLCASSPDLAGTDTQYFGPGTRLTVL.

The sample holds one count of this clone. The chain couples TRBV7-8 to TRBJ2-1, with D uncertain. Between the trimmed V and J ends, which lost 0 bases and 4 bases, there was a span of 10 bases. CDR1 and CDR2 (germline): SGHVS, FQNEAQ. CDR3 length equals 15 residues. The CDR3 loop is CASSLATNFYNEQFF. The CDR3 region has the DNA TGTGCCAGCAGCTTAGCAACCAACTTTTACAATGAGCAGTTCTTC. Variable domain in full (rest from reference TRBV7-8 and TRBJ2-1): GAGVSQSPRYKVAKRGQDVALRCDPISGHVSLFWYQQALGQGPEFLTYFQNEAQLDKSGLPSDRFFAERPEGSVSTLKIQRTQQEDSAVYLCASSLATNFYNEQFFGPGTRLTVL.

The chain combines TRBV7-2 with TRBJ1-1; tentatively, D is TRBD1 (6 bases). The CDR3 contains 17 residues. The germline gives CDR1 SGHTA, CDR2 FQGNSA. Trimming cost V 5 bases and J 1 base, with 20 bases left between them. The CDR3 reads CASSPLTGGVGNTEAFF. CDR3 nucleotide sequence: TGTGCCAGCAGCCCGTTGACAGGAGGAGTGGGGAACACTGAAGCTTTCTTT.

The count of this clone is one. J is TRBJ2-7 and V is TRBV6-5; TRBD2 matches at 7 bases. Looked up from germline, CDR1 is MNHEY and CDR2 is SVGAGI. The CDR3 spans 13 residues. Trimming at V came to 3 bases and at J to 4 bases, leaving 3 bases not matched to a gene. CDR3: CASSYTRGYEQYF. Here the CDR3 DNA reads TGTGCCAGCAGTTATACGCGGGGGTACGAGCAGTACTTC.

The chain joins TRBV9 to TRBJ1-2; maybe TRBD1 (6 bases). The V end was cut by 4 bases, the J end by 0 bases, with 13 bases between. The CDR3 loop spans 15 amino acids. The germline gives CDR1 SGDLS, CDR2 YYNGEE. CDR3 residues: CASSPTGPANYGYTF. CDR3 coding DNA: TGTGCCAGCAGCCCAACAGGGCCCGCTAACTATGGCTACACCTTC.

The chain uses TRBV5-4 and TRBJ1-4; TRBD1 aligns across 10 bases. In germline, CDR1 is SGHNT, CDR2 YYREEE (reference sequence). V lost 2 bases and J lost 7; bases outside the gene matches: 5. The CDR3 is 15 amino acids. The DNA of the CDR3 is TGTGCCAGCAGCTTCGGGGGACAGGGGAGTGAAAAACTGTTTTTT. Its translation is CASSFGGQGSEKLFF.

The rearrangement links TRBV10-3 to TRBJ1-2, with TRBD1 identical over 11 bases. Germline lookup yields CDR1 ENHRY and CDR2 SYGVKD. This CDR3 contains 15 residues. J was trimmed by 4 bases and V by 6 bases; bases with no gene match: 7. The CDR3 is CAISGRTGGVYGYTF. Here the CDR3 DNA reads TGTGCCATCAGCGGTCGGACAGGGGGCGTCTATGGCTACACCTTC.

CDR3 DNA sequence: TGCGCCAGCAGTGAGTCGAGGGATGGCACAGATACGCAGTATTTT. Amino acids: CASSESRDGTDTQYF. V usage is TRBV10-1 and J usage is TRBJ2-3, with D maybe TRBD2 (5 bases). The CDR3 loop spans 15 amino acids. Germline values: CDR1 WNHNN, CDR2 SYGVQD (reference sequence). The V and J ends lost 0 bases and 1 base respectively, with 8 bases between them.

V usage is TRBV27 and J usage is TRBJ2-7; D perhaps matches TRBD1 (6 bases). CDR3 size: 15 residues. The germline CDR1 and CDR2 sequences are MNHEY and SMNVEV (reference sequence). With 3 bases removed from V and 0 bases from J, the gap between germline ends came to 12 bases. The CDR3 protein is CASSFRDTYSYEQYF. The DNA for the CDR3 is TGTGCCAGCAGTTTTAGGGACACTTACTCCTACGAGCAGTACTTC.

The chain employs TRBV7-6 and TRBJ2-2; 7 nucleotides agree with TRBD2. With 3 bases clipped from V and 7 bases from J, the junction kept 11 bases outside the gene matches. The CDR3 covers 16 residues. CDR1 is SGHVS, CDR2 FNYEAQ, per germline. CDR3 DNA sequence: TGTGCCAGCAGCTTTTATTCGGCGGGAGTAGGCGGGGAGCTGTTTTTT. This gives the protein CASSFYSAGVGGELFF.

The chain employs TRBV6-6 and TRBJ2-7, with 8 bases that match TRBD2. J lost 1 base, V lost 6 bases, and 5 bases had no gene match. This CDR3 comprises 14 residues. Per germline, CDR1 MNHNY and CDR2 SVGAGI (reference sequence). The CDR3 DNA follows: TGTGCCAGCAGGAAGCGGGAGTATTCCTACGAGCAGTACTTC. It translates to CASRKREYSYEQYF.